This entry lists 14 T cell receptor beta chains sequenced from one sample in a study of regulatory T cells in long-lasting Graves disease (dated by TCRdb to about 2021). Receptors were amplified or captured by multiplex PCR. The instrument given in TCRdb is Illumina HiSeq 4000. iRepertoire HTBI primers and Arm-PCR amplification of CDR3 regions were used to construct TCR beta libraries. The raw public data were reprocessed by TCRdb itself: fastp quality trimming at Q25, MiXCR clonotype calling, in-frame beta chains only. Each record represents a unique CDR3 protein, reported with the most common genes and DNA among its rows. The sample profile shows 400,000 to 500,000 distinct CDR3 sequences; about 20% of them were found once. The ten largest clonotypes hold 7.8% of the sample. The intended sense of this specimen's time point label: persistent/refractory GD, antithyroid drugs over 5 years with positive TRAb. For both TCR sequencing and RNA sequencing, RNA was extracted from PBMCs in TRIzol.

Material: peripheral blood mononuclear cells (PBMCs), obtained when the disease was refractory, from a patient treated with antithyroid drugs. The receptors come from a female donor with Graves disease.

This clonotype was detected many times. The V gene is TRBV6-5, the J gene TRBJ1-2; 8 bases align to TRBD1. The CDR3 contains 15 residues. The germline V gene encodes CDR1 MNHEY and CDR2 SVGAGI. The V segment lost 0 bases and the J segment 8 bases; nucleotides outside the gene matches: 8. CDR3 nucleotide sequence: TGTGCCAGCAGTTACTCCGGGACAGGTGGATACGGCTACACCTTC. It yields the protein CASSYSGTGGYGYTF.

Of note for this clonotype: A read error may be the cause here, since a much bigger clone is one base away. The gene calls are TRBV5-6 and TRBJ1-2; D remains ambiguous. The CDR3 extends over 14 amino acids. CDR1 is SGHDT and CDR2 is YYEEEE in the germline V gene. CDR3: CASSVDGTMATPVF. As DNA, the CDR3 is TGTGCCAGCAGCGTGGACGGAACTATGGCTACACCTGTCTTC.

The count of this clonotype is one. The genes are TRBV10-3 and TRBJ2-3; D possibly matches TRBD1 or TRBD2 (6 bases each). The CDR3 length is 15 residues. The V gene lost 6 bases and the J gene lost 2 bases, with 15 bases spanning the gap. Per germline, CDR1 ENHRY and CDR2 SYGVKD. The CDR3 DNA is TGTGCCATCAGAGCGGGCGACAGGTTCACAGATACGCAGTATTTT. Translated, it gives CAIRAGDRFTDTQYF.

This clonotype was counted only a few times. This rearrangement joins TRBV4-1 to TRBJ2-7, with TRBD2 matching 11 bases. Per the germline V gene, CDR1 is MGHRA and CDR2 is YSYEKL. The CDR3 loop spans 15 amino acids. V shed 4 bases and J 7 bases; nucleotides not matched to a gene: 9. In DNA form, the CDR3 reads TGCGCCAGCAGCCGAGAGACTAGCGGGAAGGGTGAGCAGTACTTC. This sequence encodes CASSRETSGKGEQYF.

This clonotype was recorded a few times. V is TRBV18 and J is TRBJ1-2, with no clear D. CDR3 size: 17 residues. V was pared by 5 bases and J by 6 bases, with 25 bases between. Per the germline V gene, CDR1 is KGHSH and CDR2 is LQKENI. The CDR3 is CASSSAATPNLVHGYTF. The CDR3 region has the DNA TGTGCCAGCTCATCCGCCGCCACTCCTAACCTCGTCCATGGCTACACCTTC.

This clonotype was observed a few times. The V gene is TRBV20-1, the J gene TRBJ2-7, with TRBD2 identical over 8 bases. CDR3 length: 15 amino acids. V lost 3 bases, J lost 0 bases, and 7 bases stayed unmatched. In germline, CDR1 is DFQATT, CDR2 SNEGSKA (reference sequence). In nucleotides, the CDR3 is TGCAGTGCTAGCGAACTAGCGGTTAGCTCCTACGAGCAGTACTTC. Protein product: CSASELAVSSYEQYF.

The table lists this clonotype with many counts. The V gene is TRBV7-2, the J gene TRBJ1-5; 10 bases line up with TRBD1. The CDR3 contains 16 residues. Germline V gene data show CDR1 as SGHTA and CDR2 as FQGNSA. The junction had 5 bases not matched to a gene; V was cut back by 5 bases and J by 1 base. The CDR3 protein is CASSRQGAVSNQPQHF. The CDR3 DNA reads TGTGCCAGCAGCCGACAGGGGGCTGTGAGCAATCAGCCCCAGCATTTT.

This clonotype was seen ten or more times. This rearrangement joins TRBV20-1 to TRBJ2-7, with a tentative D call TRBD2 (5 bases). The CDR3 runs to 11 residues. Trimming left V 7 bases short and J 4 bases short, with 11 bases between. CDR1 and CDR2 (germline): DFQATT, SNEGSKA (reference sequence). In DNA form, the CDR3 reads TGCAGTGTCACGGGAAGATACGAGCAGTACTTC. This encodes CSVTGRYEQYF.

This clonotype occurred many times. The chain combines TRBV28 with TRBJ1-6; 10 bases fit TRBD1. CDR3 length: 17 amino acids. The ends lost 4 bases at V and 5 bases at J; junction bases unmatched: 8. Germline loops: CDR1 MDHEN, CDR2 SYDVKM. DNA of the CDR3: TGTGCCAGCAGTTGGGACAGGGGTAGGCCGAATAATTCACCCCTCCACTTT. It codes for CASSWDRGRPNNSPLHF.

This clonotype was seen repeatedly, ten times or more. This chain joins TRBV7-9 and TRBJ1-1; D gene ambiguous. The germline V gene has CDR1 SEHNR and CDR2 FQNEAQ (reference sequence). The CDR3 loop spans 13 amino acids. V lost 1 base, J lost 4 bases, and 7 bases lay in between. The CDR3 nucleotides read TGTGCCAGCAGCTTAGGTGAAGGCACTGAAGCTTTCTTT. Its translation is CASSLGEGTEAFF.

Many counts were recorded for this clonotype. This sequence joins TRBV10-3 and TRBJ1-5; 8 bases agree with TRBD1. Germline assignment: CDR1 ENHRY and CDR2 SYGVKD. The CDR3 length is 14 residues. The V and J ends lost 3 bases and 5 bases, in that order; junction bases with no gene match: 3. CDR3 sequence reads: CAISDAQGDQPQHF. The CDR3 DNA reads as TGTGCCATCAGTGACGCACAGGGGGATCAGCCCCAGCATTTT.

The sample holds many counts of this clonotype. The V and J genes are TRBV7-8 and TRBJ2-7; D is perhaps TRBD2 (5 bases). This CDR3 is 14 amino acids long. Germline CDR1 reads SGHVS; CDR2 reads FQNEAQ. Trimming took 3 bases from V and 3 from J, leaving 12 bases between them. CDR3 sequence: CASSLLLTSYEQYF. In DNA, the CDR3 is TGTGCCAGCAGCTTGCTCCTTACTAGCTACGAGCAGTACTTC.

CDR3 region: CASGRLEAFF. The CDR3 DNA is TGTGCCAGCGGGCGGCTTGAAGCTTTCTTT. The rearrangement joins TRBV6-2 or TRBV6-3 to TRBJ1-1; D unclear. The CDR3 contains 10 residues. V lost 8 bases to trimming and J lost 7 bases, with 8 bases between them. CDR1 is MNHEY and CDR2 is SVGEGT in the germline V gene.

Here the CDR3 DNA reads TGTGCCAGCAGGGAACTAGCGGAGTCCTACGAGCAGTACTTC. It translates to CASRELAESYEQYF. This chain links TRBV6-1 with TRBJ2-7; 8 bases align to TRBD2. J gave up 1 base and V 6 bases, and 5 bases lay outside the gene matches. The CDR3 extends over 14 amino acids. In germline, CDR1 is MNHNS, CDR2 SASEGT.